This T cell receptor (beta chain) derives from a study of cytomegalovirus exposure and HLA in healthy donors (TCRdb year 2017). In terms of the full investigation: In an earlier analysis of 587 of the donors, 250 to 300 Gb of sequence data and 100 million or so unique TCR beta sequences from roughly 200 million T cells were reported. The study aimed to test whether signatures of past pathogen exposure could be identified by cataloging public T cell receptors. Of the 300 to 450 genotyped donors, approximately 83% fell in the genetic ancestry cluster associated with self-reported Caucasian donors. Genome-wide SNP genotypes for about 65% of the 666 donors were used in a later genetic analysis, which treated that subset as a discovery cohort. An early release covering just under 650 HLA-typed donors comprised 250 to 350 gigabases of sequencing data and 85 million or so unique TCR sequences. The T cell repertoires of some 700 subjects were profiled by immunosequencing and related to cytomegalovirus serostatus. Rather than using new phenotypic data, the later analysis identified candidate immune exposures from TCR beta sequences and from how often those sequences occurred across donors. The number of donors typed differed by locus, with about 620-630 for A, B, C, DRB1 and DQB1, 522 for DQA1, about 610 for DPA1, and roughly 450 for DPB1. Both class I and class II loci were covered by HLA typing, at four-digit resolution. About five DR-DQ haplotypes were treated as single units for association and clustering because of strong linkage in the cohort. Besides the first cohort of 500 to 700 subjects, a separate validation cohort made up of 120 different subjects was used. Every repertoire in the discovery cohort had been generated on one and the same sequencing platform. To decide whether each TCR beta V gene segment behaved as functional or pseudogenic, an earlier analysis of 587 of the donors relied on high-throughput TCR beta sequencing. Among roughly 400 genotyped donors of the cohort, an average of roughly 230,000 unique TCR beta nucleotide sequences was sequenced per donor, of which 15% to 20% were non-productive. In a later analysis, previously published TCR beta repertoires from 550 to 700 donors were re-analyzed and high-resolution HLA genotyping was added so that TCR occurrence patterns could be studied. The study combined high-throughput TCR immunosequencing, statistical association of individual TCRs with disease status, and machine learning to predict cytomegalovirus infection status. Alongside the repertoire data, information on donor age, sex, ethnicity and CMV serostatus was compiled. Broader findings and caveats from the paper: Compared with the approximately 720-donor mean, donors in an Asian-associated ancestry cluster had fewer N-insertions in productive TCRs, according to a later genetic analysis. Cytomegalovirus status was reported to be diagnosed by the classifier with high specificity and sensitivity in both the original and validation cohorts. Linkage disequilibrium might explain the correlated functional status among segregating V segments, but an unknown experimental factor could not be ruled out. In a later analysis, 16,951 TCR beta sequences were associated with specific HLA alleles at a false discovery rate of 0.05. In an earlier analysis of approximately 590 of the donors, most TCR beta V segments were observed in productive rearrangements about 90% or about 30% of the time, broadly matching IMGT annotations. Most TCR sequences were observed very rarely across donors, whereas some public TCRs were present in many individuals. A cluster of highly shared sequence variants was judged likely to represent a technical artifact of the sequencing pipeline. An association between a missense DCLRE1C variant and V-gene and J-gene trimming of TCR beta chains was found in a later genetic analysis and replicated in an independent cohort. A further reported finding was that TCR beta sequences accurately predicted the HLA-A and HLA-B alleles for most subjects in the first cohort. Assigning TCR associations to individual alleles was difficult when HLA alleles, especially DR and DQ, strongly co-occurred. Because HLA typing was unavailable for some donors at each locus, only the typed subset was used in association tests. A total of fewer than 200 TCR beta chains were listed by the study as associated with cytomegalovirus. The authors suggested that the approach could potentially be generalized to other disease states and immunological phenotypes. In a later analysis, the rate of TCR association differed among HLA loci, with DRB1 alleles having the most associated TCRs and HLA-C alleles having the fewest. A later analysis reported that several top co-occurrence clusters appeared linked to parvovirus B19, influenza, CMV and Epstein-Barr virus. Some IMGT-functional V segments, including TRBV6-2 and TRBV6-3, could not be told apart with the 87-base-pair reads, so those segments were excluded. Only TCR beta chains were sequenced in this cohort, and the absence of alpha or paired-chain data limited detectable features. In vitro tests confirmed that a few of the cytomegalovirus-associated TCR beta chains recognize cytomegalovirus antigens. Roughly uniform sequencing depth across donors was assumed in presence/absence analyses, although this assumption may not hold. Immune exposure information for the cohort was limited to CMV serostatus. Because counts were too low, roughly 18 rarely observed V segments, including chromosome 9 orphons, were left out of the earlier analysis of 587 of the donors. Compared with equally common non-associated chains, HLA-associated TCR beta chains in a later analysis were more clonally expanded and had lower generation probabilities. A later analysis found that most CMV-associated TCR beta chains appeared HLA-restricted, with HLA associations seemingly driven largely by CMV exposure.

The CDR1 and CDR2 encoded by the germline V gene are MNHEY and SVGAGI. V drops 0 bases and J drops 4 bases, leaving 7 bases in between. Taken from cysteine to phenylalanine, the CDR3 has 14 residues. The DNA shown is the 42-base CDR3, in frame from base 1. To prepare the library, the immunoSEQ multiplex PCR assay was applied. A mixture of 60 forward primers for TCR Vbeta segments and 13 reverse primers for TCR Jbeta segments was used in the multiplex PCR. Amplification of the CDR3 region of rearranged TCR beta genes was performed with a multiplex PCR assay on genomic DNA. The Illumina HiSeq System was used to sequence the amplified TCR beta libraries as 87-base-pair reads. The authors processed their data as follows. In a later analysis, about 80 million unique TCR beta chains were counted across the roughly 670 repertoires, and around 11 million of these chains were shared by at least two donors. Raw reads were error-corrected and collapsed into unique sequences with a nearest-neighbor algorithm that merged closely related sequences to remove PCR and sequencing errors. To assign V, D and J gene segments, CDR3 sequences were aligned to IMGT reference sequences. For a sequence to be retained, a match of at least six nucleotides to both a V gene segment and a J gene segment was required. A rearrangement counted as productive if the CDR3 had no stop codons and remained in frame with V and J, and every other rearrangement counted as non-productive. Following IMGT convention, CDR3 was defined as the stretch from the second conserved V-encoded cysteine to the conserved J-encoded phenylalanine. In an earlier analysis of more than 550 of the donors, sequences lacking an unambiguous match to a single V gene segment were excluded. In an earlier analysis of 450 to 750 of the donors, a V segment was called functional when productive rearrangements were above 56.7%, and segregating when the standard deviation between donors exceeded 5%. A statistical classification framework was developed to diagnose cytomegalovirus status using the catalog of TCR beta chain sequences. In a later analysis, TCR nucleotide sequences were compared against IMGT/GENE-DB human TR gene sequences so that V and J genes could be assigned. In a later analysis, CDR3 sequences and most-parsimonious VDJ recombination scenarios were assigned using the TCRdist pipeline. In a later analysis, each TCR beta chain was defined by its CDR3 amino acid sequence together with its V-gene family, and reads lacking a unique V-gene family were excluded. In a later analysis, nearly 600 highly shared, low-generation-probability nucleotide sequences were removed to address suspected cross-contamination and a sequencing artifact. In a later analysis, a clonal expansion index for each public chain was calculated from normalized within-repertoire ranks of inferred template counts. In a later analysis, generation probabilities were computed using a VDJ recombination model fitted to out-of-frame rearrangements, and the results were checked against IGoR. Hypergeometric tests were used in a later analysis to score TCR-TCR, TCR-HLA and TCR-CMV co-occurrence, with a repertoire-size bias correction applied to the TCR pairs. To estimate false discovery rates, a later analysis permuted the HLA or CMV assignments 20 times. In a later analysis, co-occurring TCRs were grouped with DBSCAN, and TCRdist sequence similarity was added when clustering was performed within HLA-allele-positive subsets. Repertoires with fewer than 30,000 or more than 120,000 public chains were left out of co-occurrence clustering, as were a handful of repertoires with anomalous nucleotide sharing. TCRdb carries this immuneACCESS record with in-frame sequences only. Its versions omit some clonotypes, under half of them owing to an unresolved V gene in the studies checked, with the rest unexplained. That table furnishes V, J and clone size, whereas the DNA furnished D and trimming. This sample lists about 170,000 clones; roughly 80% were detected once. The ten top clones hold 0.77% of the sample.

In total, 666 healthy bone marrow donors made up the cohort. At the time of sampling, every cohort member was nominally healthy, though immune exposures that went unrecorded were likely present. The donor tested CMV seronegative and was one of the 352 seronegative cohort members. Every donor gave a peripheral blood sample, and the peripheral blood mononuclear cells from that sample were used for TCR beta sequencing. Genomic DNA was extracted from the blood cell samples with the Qiagen DNeasy Blood Extraction Kit. Note on this clone: This clone's antigen is unknown. The record has no base qualities; no much larger clone is one base away. Other DNA sequences in the same sample also yield this CDR3.

The receptor's source is a woman in her late teens or twenties in good health and CMV-seronegative. In this chain, TRBV6-5 is recombined with TRBJ1-5, with no confident D gene call. The sample consisted of PBMCs. The bases are TGTGCCAGCAGTTACTCGGCGGGAAATCAGCCCCAGCATTTT. This codes for CASSYSAGNQPQHF.